Following are 26 T cell receptor beta chains from one sample sequenced in a study of T cell responses to AZD1222 COVID-19 vaccine. The data were produced by immunoSEQ multiplex PCR, yet TCRdb's version contains in-frame clones alone and is incomplete. The table has 200,000 to 250,000 clones, 90% to 95% seen once; the top ten hold 1.7%. Sequences were derived from peripheral blood, sampled 28 days after the second dose of the MenACWY control vaccine. The receptors derive from an adult who received the MenACWY meningococcal vaccine as a control.

The gene calls are TRBV28 and TRBJ1-5; 7 nucleotides match TRBD1. This CDR3 spans 16 amino acids. V shed 5 bases and J 14 bases; nucleotides not matched to a gene: 21. Germline CDR1 reads MDHEN; CDR2 reads SYDVKM. In DNA form, the CDR3 reads TGTGCCAGCAGTCCCTCGGGACAGACCCTAAATCAGCCGGAGCATTTT. It codes for CASSPSGQTLNQPEHF.

This clone was seen only once. The chain employs TRBV11-3 and TRBJ2-7, with D possibly TRBD1 on 5 matching bases. Trimming removed 3 bases from V and 0 bases from J, with 9 bases in between. The germline V gene has CDR1 SGHNT and CDR2 YENEEA. CDR3 size: 14 residues. CDR3 nucleotide sequence: TGTGCCAGCAGCTTCGGACATCCCTCCTACGAGCAGTACTTC. Translating it yields CASSFGHPSYEQYF.

The chain recombines TRBV3-1 (or the pseudogene TRBV3-2) with TRBJ2-7, with 12 bases matching TRBD2. Germline V gene data show CDR1 as LGHDT and CDR2 as YNNKEL (reference sequence). Losses at the gene ends were 6 bases for V and 3 bases for J; bases not matched to a gene: 0. The CDR3 loop spans 13 amino acids. The CDR3 nucleotides are TGTGCCAGCAGACTAGCGGGAGGCTACGAGCAGTACTTC. It codes for CASRLAGGYEQYF.

This chain connects TRBV5-4 to TRBJ1-6; 7 bases fit TRBD1. CDR3 length: 16 amino acids. Germline CDR1 SGHNT, CDR2 YYREEE (reference sequence). The J segment lost 7 bases and the V segment lost 4 bases, leaving 11 bases of the junction unmatched. CDR3 DNA sequence: TGTGCCAGCAGCCTCAACAGGGGCGGCGGAAATTCACCCCTCCACTTT. Its translation is CASSLNRGGGNSPLHF.

The rearrangement links TRBV6-1 to TRBJ2-1, with 7 bases matching TRBD1. This CDR3 is 15 amino acids long. Germline lookup yields CDR1 MNHNS and CDR2 SASEGT. Trimming took 6 bases from V and 1 from J; bases not matched to a gene: 6. The CDR3 is CASRLNRGSYNEQFF. The CDR3 nucleotides read TGTGCCAGCAGACTCAACAGGGGTTCCTACAATGAGCAGTTCTTC.

J is TRBJ1-2 and V is TRBV2, with 8 bases that match TRBD1. V was clipped by 6 bases and J by 4 bases; unmatched bases: 4. The germline V gene encodes CDR1 SNHLY and CDR2 FYNNEI. The CDR3 contains 13 residues. The CDR3 bases are TGTGCCAGCAGGTCAGGGGGCGCCTATGGCTACACCTTC. It is translated as CASRSGGAYGYTF.

This chain connects TRBV2 to TRBJ1-2, with D maybe TRBD1 (5 bases). V gave up 8 bases and J gave up 4 bases, with 17 bases separating them. Germline V CDR1 and CDR2: SNHLY, FYNNEI. The CDR3 is made up of 14 amino acids. CDR3 region: CASPRGTAGYGYTF. DNA of the CDR3: TGTGCCAGCCCTCGGGGGACCGCGGGCTATGGCTACACCTTC.

A single count supports this clone. The chain uses TRBV3-1 (or the pseudogene TRBV3-2) and TRBJ2-1; the D gene is possibly TRBD2 (5 bases). The CDR3 spans 13 residues. Looked up from germline, CDR1 is LGHDT and CDR2 is YNNKEL (reference sequence). The germline V and J ends were trimmed by 3 bases and 9 bases, with 12 bases remaining between them. CDR3 amino acids: CASSQALGSEQFF. The CDR3 coding sequence is TGTGCCAGCAGCCAGGCACTAGGTTCTGAGCAGTTCTTC.

This clone appeared a single time. This rearrangement joins TRBV7-6 to TRBJ1-6; perhaps TRBD1 as D (5 bases). The CDR3 loop spans 19 amino acids. From germline, CDR1 is SGHVS and CDR2 FNYEAQ. Trimming took 2 bases from V and 10 from J, leaving 27 bases between them. The CDR3 coding sequence is TGTGCCAGCAGCTTATCTGAGGGAGGGGTCGGGGGATTATGGTCACCCCTCCACTTT. Amino acid sequence: CASSLSEGGVGGLWSPLHF.

V usage is TRBV28 and J usage is TRBJ1-5, with D tentatively TRBD1 (5 bases). Trimming stripped 4 bases from V and 11 bases from J, with 18 bases between. This CDR3 has 14 amino acids. Germline values: CDR1 MDHEN, CDR2 SYDVKM. The CDR3 reads CASSYRTPQGTQHF. The DNA of the CDR3 is TGTGCCAGCAGTTACAGGACCCCCCAAGGTACCCAGCATTTT.

The chain is built from TRBV19 and TRBJ2-7, with 10 bases matching TRBD1. Losses at the gene ends were 8 bases for V and 6 bases for J; bases not matched to a gene: 7. Germline assignment: CDR1 LNHDA and CDR2 SQIVND (reference sequence). CDR3 size: 13 residues. For the CDR3, the DNA is TGTGCCAGTGGCGGCGGGACAGGGGCCGAGCAGTACTTC. It specifies CASGGGTGAEQYF. The complete variable domain, with remaining parts taken from reference TRBV19 and TRBJ2-7, reads DGGITQSPKYLFRKEGQNVTLSCEQNLNHDAMYWYRQDPGQGLRLIYYSQIVNDFQKGDIAEGYSVSREKKESFPLTVTSAQKNPTAFYLCASGGGTGAEQYFGPGTRLTVT.

The chain uses TRBV28 and TRBJ1-6; 10 bases line up with TRBD1. With 6 bases clipped from V and 9 bases from J, the junction kept 5 bases outside the gene matches. Germline-derived CDR1 and CDR2 are MDHEN and SYDVKM. This CDR3 is built from 14 residues. The CDR3 here is CASSRGQGSSPLHF. The DNA for the CDR3 is TGTGCCAGCAGCCGGGGACAGGGGAGTTCACCCCTCCACTTT.

The chain has TRBV3-1 (or the pseudogene TRBV3-2) and TRBJ2-1, with unresolved D. The germline V gene has CDR1 LGHDT and CDR2 YNNKEL (reference sequence). V was shortened by 3 bases and J by 6 bases, with 3 bases between the two germline ends. The CDR3 extends over 11 amino acids. The DNA for the CDR3 is TGTGCCAGCAGCCACCCCAATGAGCAGTTCTTC. Encoded protein: CASSHPNEQFF.

This chain joins TRBV7-3 and TRBJ2-2; D is unresolved. The CDR3 has 13 residues. Germline V lookup: CDR1 SGHTA, CDR2 FQGTGA. The germline V and J ends were trimmed by 5 bases and 8 bases, with 12 bases remaining between them. CDR3 in amino acids: CASSPGPLGELFF. The CDR3 DNA reads TGTGCCAGCAGCCCAGGCCCGCTTGGGGAGCTGTTTTTT.

The chain uses TRBV10-3 and TRBJ2-3, with TRBD2 matching over 11 bases. This CDR3 comprises 15 residues. Looked up from germline, CDR1 is ENHRY and CDR2 is SYGVKD. The ends lost 6 bases at V and 0 bases at J; junction bases unmatched: 2. This CDR3 is CAISRTSGSTDTQYF. The CDR3 nucleotides read TGTGCCATCAGCCGGACTAGCGGGAGCACAGATACGCAGTATTTT.

The chain combines TRBV7-2 with TRBJ1-1, with 9 nucleotides matching TRBD1. Trimming took 3 bases from V and 3 from J; bases not matched to a gene: 5. Germline V gene data show CDR1 as SGHTA and CDR2 as FQGNSA. This CDR3 has 15 residues. CDR3 in amino acids: CASSLGTGSHTEAFF. As DNA, the CDR3 is TGTGCCAGCAGCTTGGGGACAGGGAGTCACACTGAAGCTTTCTTT.

This sequence joins TRBV9 and TRBJ2-1; 7 bases are a match to TRBD2. V dropped 0 bases and J dropped 4; count of bases not matched to a gene: 4. The CDR3 runs 15 residues. The germline gives CDR1 SGDLS, CDR2 YYNGEE. The CDR3 DNA reads as TGTGCCAGCAGCGTAGATCTAGCGGAGTACAATGAGCAGTTCTTC. Protein sequence: CASSVDLAEYNEQFF.

The V gene is TRBV27, the J gene TRBJ2-6, with 7 bases aligning to TRBD2. The V and J ends lost 5 bases and 0 bases, in that order; junction bases with no gene match: 16. The length of the CDR3 is 20 residues. CDR1 is MNHEY and CDR2 is SMNVEV in the germline V gene (reference sequence). Written as DNA, the CDR3 is TGTGCCAGCAGTCTCCGGGGGGTGGGCAGGGATCTCTCTGGGGCCAACGTCCTGACTTTC. Amino acid sequence: CASSLRGVGRDLSGANVLTF.

The chain employs TRBV27 and TRBJ2-7; D uncertain. Germline CDR1 is MNHEY and CDR2 is SMNVEV (reference sequence). This CDR3 has 13 residues. V lost 7 bases and J 4 bases, leaving 14 bases between the germline ends. CDR3 protein: CASKPGPGYEQYF. In nucleotides, the CDR3 is TGTGCCAGCAAACCGGGCCCGGGTTACGAGCAGTACTTC.

This chain connects TRBV11-3 to TRBJ2-3; TRBD2 aligns across 15 bases. The CDR3 extends over 15 amino acids. V trimming: 5 bases; J trimming: 5 bases; junction bases outside the gene matches: 2. Germline V gives CDR1 SGHNT, CDR2 YENEEA. The CDR3 protein is CASSRGLAGGDTQYF. The DNA of the CDR3 is TGTGCCAGCAGCCGGGGACTAGCGGGGGGAGATACGCAGTATTTT.

The rearrangement uses TRBV4-3 and TRBJ2-5; 8 bases line up with TRBD1. The germline V gene encodes CDR1 LGHNA and CDR2 YSLEER. Trimming took 0 bases from V and 2 from J; bases not matched to a gene: 2. The CDR3 totals 15 residues. The CDR3 bases are TGCGCCAGCAGCCAAGATCGGACAGGGCAAGAGACCCAGTACTTC. Its translation is CASSQDRTGQETQYF.

This rearrangement joins TRBV7-9 to TRBJ2-1; either TRBD1 or TRBD2 may fit D (6 bases each). The CDR3 runs 16 residues. V was shortened by 5 bases and J by 1 base, with 15 bases between the two germline ends. Germline V gene lookup returns CDR1 SEHNR and CDR2 FQNEAQ (reference sequence). The DNA of the CDR3 is TGTGCCAGCAGCCCCCGGGGGCCCCTTTCCTACAATGAGCAGTTCTTC. This gives the protein CASSPRGPLSYNEQFF.

This chain uses TRBV27 with TRBJ1-1, with D possibly being TRBD1 (5 bases). The CDR3 contains 15 residues. CDR1 is MNHEY, CDR2 SMNVEV, per germline (reference sequence). V was shortened by 4 bases and J by 2 bases, with 14 bases between the two germline ends. CDR3 amino acids: CASSSRTGDNTEAFF. The CDR3 region has the DNA TGTGCCAGCAGTTCCAGGACGGGGGACAACACTGAAGCTTTCTTT.

The chain carries TRBV5-4 and TRBJ1-4, with D possibly matching TRBD1 (5 bases). Deletions cut 2 bases from V and 1 base from J, with 9 bases between. This CDR3 has 15 residues. Per the germline V gene, CDR1 is SGHNT and CDR2 is YYREEE (reference sequence). The CDR3 region has the DNA TGTGCCAGCAGCTTAGGACACCTAACTAATGAAAAACTGTTTTTT. Translating gives CASSLGHLTNEKLFF. The variable domain in full, with the rest retrieved from reference TRBV5-4 and TRBJ1-4, is ETGVTQSPTHLIKTRGQQVTLRCSSQSGHNTVSWYQQALGQGPQFIFQYYREEENGRGNFPPRFSGLQFPNYSSELNVNALELDDSALYLCASSLGHLTNEKLFFGSGTQLSVL.

The rearrangement uses TRBV7-2 and TRBJ1-2; TRBD1 is a possible D gene (5 bases). This CDR3 is 14 amino acids long. Germline V gene data show CDR1 as SGHTA and CDR2 as FQGNSA. Between the trimmed V and J ends, which lost 1 base and 5 bases, there was a span of 11 bases. The CDR3, as DNA: TGTGCCAGCAGCTTAGGGGACTACTTTTATGGCTACACCTTC. It translates to CASSLGDYFYGYTF.

The gene calls are TRBV9 and TRBJ2-7, with TRBD1 matching over 10 bases. The CDR3 has 15 amino acids. CDR1 is SGDLS, CDR2 YYNGEE, per germline. The trim removed 3 bases at V and 1 base at J, leaving 4 bases unmatched. The CDR3 sequence: CASSEGQGKSYEQYF. For the CDR3, the DNA is TGTGCCAGCAGCGAGGGACAGGGGAAATCCTACGAGCAGTACTTC.